Below, one T cell receptor (beta chain) is given with its context. Its antigen is not known. V shed 3 bases and J 4 bases; nucleotides not matched to a gene: 4. The CDR3 length is 15 residues. CDR1 SGHDN and CDR2 FVKESK come from the germline V gene. Sample treatment: some 20 received Ad26.COV2.S at low or high dose, single or two shots; about 5 received placebo; per-sample allocation not given. Sampling was performed 63 days after the first vaccine or placebo injection. The sample comes from a study of Ad26.COV2.S vaccination and SARS-CoV-2 variants. On the study more broadly: The donor participated in the COV1001 trial, in its Ad26.COV2.S arm. Each vaccinee took Ad26.COV2.S intramuscularly, once or twice 56 days apart. Study-level results: Reported post-vaccination CD8+ and CD4+ T cell responses to spike showed substantial breadth. People given the vaccine had a wider spike-specific TCR breadth than placebo recipients did.

The method was immunoSEQ multiplex PCR; TCRdb's version includes in-frame clones alone and lacks a portion of them. The sample includes roughly 300,000 clones, 65% to 90% of them seen just once. The source of this sequence is a person between 18 and 59 years old who received the Ad26.COV2.S COVID-19 vaccine or a placebo. The material sequenced was peripheral blood, taken in a trial of Ad26.COV2.S vaccine versus placebo. V and J are TRBV14 and TRBJ1-1; 11 nucleotides line up with TRBD1. The CDR3 here is CASSHRDRGSTEAFF. The CDR3 DNA sequence: TGTGCCAGCAGCCACCGGGACAGGGGGAGCACTGAAGCTTTCTTT.